The 8 T cell receptor beta chains reported below all come from one sample, sequenced in a study of T cell responses to AZD1222 COVID-19 vaccine. Here immunoSEQ multiplex PCR was the method, and the copy in TCRdb shows in-frame clones only, minus some. The data hold 45,000 to 60,000 clones, with 70% to 90% observed a single time. This specimen was peripheral blood, taken on day 0 of AZD1222 vaccination. The receptors shown here come from an adult in good health.

The chain carries TRBV5-4 and TRBJ1-4, with D possibly being TRBD1 (6 bases). With 0 bases removed from V and 8 bases from J, the gap between germline ends came to 8 bases. Germline CDR1 and CDR2: SGHNT and YYREEE (reference sequence). The CDR3 contains 13 residues. The CDR3 sequence is CASSLGQEEKLFF. The DNA of the CDR3 is TGTGCCAGCAGCTTGGGACAGGAGGAAAAACTGTTTTTT.

V gene TRBV5-4 combines with J gene TRBJ2-1; 7 bases line up with TRBD2. The CDR3 contains 16 residues. V shed 4 bases, J shed 1 base, and the junction held 8 bases outside the gene matches. Germline values: CDR1 SGHNT, CDR2 YYREEE (reference sequence). CDR3 in DNA: TGTGCCAGCAGCCCCCAGAGCGGGACTTCCTACAATGAGCAGTTCTTC. This translates into CASSPQSGTSYNEQFF.

This clone has only a few counts. The chain couples TRBV9 to TRBJ1-6; D is unclear. The ends were cut back, 3 bases at V and 0 bases at J, with 13 bases in the middle. Germline CDR1 reads SGDLS; CDR2 reads YYNGEE. There are 17 residues in the CDR3. The CDR3 DNA sequence: TGTGCCAGCAGCGAACCTGTGGAGAGCTCCTATAATTCACCCCTCCACTTT. It yields the protein CASSEPVESSYNSPLHF.

J is TRBJ1-2 and V is TRBV6-2 or TRBV6-3, with D unclear. Germline V gene lookup returns CDR1 MNHEY and CDR2 SVGEGT. Trimming removed 6 bases at V and 4 bases at J, with 6 bases between. The CDR3 extends over 11 amino acids. DNA of the CDR3: TGTGCCAGCAGCCCCGCCTATGGCTACACCTTC. As protein: CASSPAYGYTF.

The V and J genes are TRBV9 and TRBJ1-1, with D uncertain. Between the trimmed V and J ends, which lost 0 bases and 0 bases, there was a span of 9 bases. Per the germline V gene, CDR1 is SGDLS and CDR2 is YYNGEE. The CDR3 covers 15 residues. The CDR3 DNA is TGTGCCAGCAGCGTAGGAGGCAGCATGAACACTGAAGCTTTCTTT. It is translated as CASSVGGSMNTEAFF.

This sequence joins TRBV19 and TRBJ1-5; D remains unclear. This CDR3 spans 15 amino acids. Germline assignment: CDR1 LNHDA and CDR2 SQIVND (reference sequence). The V gene lost 3 bases and the J gene lost 0 bases, with 9 bases spanning the gap. This CDR3 reads CASSMAARSNQPQHF. CDR3 coding DNA: TGTGCCAGTAGTATGGCGGCCCGTAGCAATCAGCCCCAGCATTTT.

Here the CDR3 DNA reads TGTGCCAGCAGTGAAGAAAACGGTGGCTACACCTTC. Residues: CASSEENGGYTF. The V call is TRBV6-1, the J call TRBJ1-2, with unresolved D. Trimming pared 1 base from V and 7 bases from J, leaving 7 bases between. Germline loops: CDR1 MNHNS, CDR2 SASEGT. The CDR3 length is 12 residues.

This clone was observed a handful of times. The chain uses TRBV11-3 and TRBJ2-7, with 8 bases aligning to TRBD1. The length of the CDR3 is 15 residues. Germline trimming cut 1 base from V and 1 base from J; bases unmatched to any gene: 3. Germline V gives CDR1 SGHNT, CDR2 YENEEA. The CDR3 reads CASSLGQGRSYEQYF. The CDR3 DNA reads as TGTGCCAGCAGCTTAGGACAGGGGAGGTCCTACGAGCAGTACTTC.